This T cell receptor (beta chain) comes out of a study of cytomegalovirus exposure and HLA in healthy donors. Germline V gene lookup returns CDR1 SGHVS and CDR2 FNYEAQ. Trimming shortened V by 5 bases and J by 4 bases, and 12 bases separated the two germline ends. This CDR3 contains 14 residues. Concerning this clone itself: The target antigen is unknown.

Study results and caveats: Reports indicated that the classifier achieved high specificity and sensitivity in diagnosing cytomegalovirus status. Previous analysis showed most TCR beta V segments were productive about 90% or about 30% of the time. Later, an analysis found that common viral pathogens appeared to be linked with several of the most significant clusters.

This PCR relied on a set of 60 Vbeta primers and 13 Jbeta primers. Assay: immunoSEQ multiplex PCR; the TCRdb copy retains only in-frame clones and omits some. The data contain approximately 140,000 clones, around 77% of them singletons. The chain carries TRBV7-6 and TRBJ1-3, with no clear D. The receptor comes from a woman aged 40 to 55 in good health and CMV-seropositive. What was sequenced was PBMCs. The CDR3 DNA follows: TGTGCCAGCAGCCTTACAACGGGGGGAAACACCATATATTTT. Protein: CASSLTTGGNTIYF.